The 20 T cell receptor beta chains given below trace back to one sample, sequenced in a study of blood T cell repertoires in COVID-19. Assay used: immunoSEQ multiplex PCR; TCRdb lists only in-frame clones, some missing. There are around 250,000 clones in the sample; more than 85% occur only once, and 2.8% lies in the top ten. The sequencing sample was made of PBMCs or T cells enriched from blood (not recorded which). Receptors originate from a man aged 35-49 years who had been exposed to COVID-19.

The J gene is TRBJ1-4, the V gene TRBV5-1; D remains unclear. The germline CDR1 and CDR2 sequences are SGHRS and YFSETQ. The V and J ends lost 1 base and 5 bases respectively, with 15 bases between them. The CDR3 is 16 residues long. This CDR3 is CASSLNANSFNEKLFF. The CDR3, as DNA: TGCGCCAGCAGCTTGAACGCGAACTCATTCAATGAAAAACTGTTTTTT. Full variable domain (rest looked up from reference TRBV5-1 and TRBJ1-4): KAGVTQTPRYLIKTRGQQVTLSCSPISGHRSVSWYQQTPGQGLQFLFEYFSETQRNKGNFPGRFSGRQFSNSRSEMNVSTLELGDSALYLCASSLNANSFNEKLFFGSGTQLSVL.

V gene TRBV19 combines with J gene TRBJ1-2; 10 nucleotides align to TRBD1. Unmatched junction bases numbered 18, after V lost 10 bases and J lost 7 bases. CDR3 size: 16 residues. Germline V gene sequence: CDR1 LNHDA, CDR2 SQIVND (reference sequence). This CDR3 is CATGWTGGASRGGYTF. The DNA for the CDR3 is TGTGCCACCGGATGGACAGGGGGGGCGTCACGAGGTGGCTACACCTTC.

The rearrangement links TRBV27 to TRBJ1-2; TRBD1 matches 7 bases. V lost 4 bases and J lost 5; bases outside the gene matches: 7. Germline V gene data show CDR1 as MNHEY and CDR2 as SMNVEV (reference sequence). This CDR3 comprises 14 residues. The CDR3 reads CASSSQGDLYGYTF. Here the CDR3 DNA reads TGTGCCAGCAGTTCGCAGGGGGATTTGTATGGCTACACCTTC.

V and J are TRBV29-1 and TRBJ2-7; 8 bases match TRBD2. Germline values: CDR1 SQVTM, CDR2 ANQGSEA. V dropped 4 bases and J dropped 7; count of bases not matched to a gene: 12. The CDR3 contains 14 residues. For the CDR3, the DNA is TGCAGCGTTGCTCGGGGAGCGGGAGAGCGAGAGCAGTACTTC. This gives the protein CSVARGAGEREQYF.

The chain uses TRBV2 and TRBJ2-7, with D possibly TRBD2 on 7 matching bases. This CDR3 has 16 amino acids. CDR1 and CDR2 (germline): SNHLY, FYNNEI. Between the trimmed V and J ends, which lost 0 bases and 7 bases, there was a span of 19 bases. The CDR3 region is CASSEALLGGAEEQYF. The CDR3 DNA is TGTGCCAGCAGTGAAGCGCTTTTGGGGGGGGCAGAGGAGCAGTACTTC.

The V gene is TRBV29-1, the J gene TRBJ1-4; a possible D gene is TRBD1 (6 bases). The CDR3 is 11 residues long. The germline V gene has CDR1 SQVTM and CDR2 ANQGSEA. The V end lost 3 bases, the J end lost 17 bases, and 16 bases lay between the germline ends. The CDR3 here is CSVDFDRLRFF. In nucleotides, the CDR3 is TGCAGCGTTGATTTTGACAGGTTGCGTTTTTTT.

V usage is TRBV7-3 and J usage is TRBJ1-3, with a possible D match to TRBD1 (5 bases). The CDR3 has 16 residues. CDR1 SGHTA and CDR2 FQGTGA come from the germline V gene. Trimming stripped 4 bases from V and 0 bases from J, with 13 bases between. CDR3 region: CASSSQGTNSGNTIYF. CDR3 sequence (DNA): TGTGCCAGCAGCTCTCAGGGAACTAACTCTGGAAACACCATATATTTT.

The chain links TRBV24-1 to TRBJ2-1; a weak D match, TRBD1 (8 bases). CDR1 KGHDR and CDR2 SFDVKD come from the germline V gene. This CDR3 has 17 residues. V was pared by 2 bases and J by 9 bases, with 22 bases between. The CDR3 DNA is TGTGCCACCAGTGATTCGGTCGGGAGGCCGACAGGGGTTGAGCAGTTCTTC. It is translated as CATSDSVGRPTGVEQFF.

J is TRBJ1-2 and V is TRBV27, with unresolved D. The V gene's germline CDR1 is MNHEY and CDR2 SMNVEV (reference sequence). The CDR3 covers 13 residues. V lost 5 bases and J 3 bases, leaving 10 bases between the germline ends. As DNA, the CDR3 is TGTGCCAGCAGTCGATCTGAGTACTATGGCTACACCTTC. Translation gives CASSRSEYYGYTF.

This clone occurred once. This CDR3 reads CASSLGGSSYNEQFF. CDR3 DNA sequence: TGTGCCAGCAGCTTAGGAGGGAGCTCCTACAATGAGCAGTTCTTC. V usage is TRBV5-6 and J usage is TRBJ2-1; TRBD2 is a possible D gene (6 bases). Per germline, CDR1 SGHDT and CDR2 YYEEEE. The CDR3 is 15 amino acids. V lost 2 bases and J 0 bases, leaving 9 bases between the germline ends.

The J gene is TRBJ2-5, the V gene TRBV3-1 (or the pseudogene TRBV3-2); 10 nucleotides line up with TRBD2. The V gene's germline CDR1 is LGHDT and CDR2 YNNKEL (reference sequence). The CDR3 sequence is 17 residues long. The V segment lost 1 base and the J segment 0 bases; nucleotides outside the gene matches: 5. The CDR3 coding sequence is TGTGCCAGCAGCCAAGTGACAGCGGGAGGGTACCAAGAGACCCAGTACTTC. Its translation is CASSQVTAGGYQETQYF.

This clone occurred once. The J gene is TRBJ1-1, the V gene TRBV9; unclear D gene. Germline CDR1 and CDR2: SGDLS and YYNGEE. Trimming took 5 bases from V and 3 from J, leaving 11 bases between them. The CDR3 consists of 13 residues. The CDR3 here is CASSRGRYTEAFF. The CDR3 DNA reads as TGTGCCAGCAGTCGGGGTAGGTACACTGAAGCTTTCTTT.

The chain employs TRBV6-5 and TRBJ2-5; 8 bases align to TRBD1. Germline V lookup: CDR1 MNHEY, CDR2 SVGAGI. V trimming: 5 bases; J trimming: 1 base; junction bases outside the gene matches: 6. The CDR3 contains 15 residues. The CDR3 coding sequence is TGTGCCAGCAGTCACCAAGACAGGGGCCAAGAGACCCAGTACTTC. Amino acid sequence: CASSHQDRGQETQYF.

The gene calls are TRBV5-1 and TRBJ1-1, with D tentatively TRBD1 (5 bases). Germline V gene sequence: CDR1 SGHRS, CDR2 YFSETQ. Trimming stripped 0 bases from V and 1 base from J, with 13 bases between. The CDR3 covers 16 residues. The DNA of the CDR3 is TGCGCCAGCAGCTTGGAACGGGGGAGGGAGAACACTGAAGCTTTCTTT. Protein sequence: CASSLERGRENTEAFF.

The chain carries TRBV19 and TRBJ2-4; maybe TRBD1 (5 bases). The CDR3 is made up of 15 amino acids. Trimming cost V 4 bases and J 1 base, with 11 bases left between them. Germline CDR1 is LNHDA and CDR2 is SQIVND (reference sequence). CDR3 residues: CASSTKDKAKNIQYF. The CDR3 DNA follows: TGTGCCAGTAGTACGAAGGACAAGGCCAAAAACATTCAGTACTTC.

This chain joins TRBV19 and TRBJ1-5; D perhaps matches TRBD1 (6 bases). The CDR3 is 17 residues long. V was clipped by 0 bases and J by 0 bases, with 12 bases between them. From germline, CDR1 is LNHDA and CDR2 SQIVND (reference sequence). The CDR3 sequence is CASSIDAQGNSNQPQHF. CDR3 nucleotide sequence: TGTGCCAGTAGTATAGATGCGCAGGGGAATAGCAATCAGCCCCAGCATTTT.

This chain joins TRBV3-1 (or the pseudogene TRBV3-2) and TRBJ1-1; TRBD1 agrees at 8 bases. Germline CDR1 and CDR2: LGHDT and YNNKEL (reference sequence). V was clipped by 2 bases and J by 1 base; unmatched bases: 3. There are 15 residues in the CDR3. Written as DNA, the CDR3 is TGTGCCAGCAGCCAAAGCGGGACAGGGAACACTGAAGCTTTCTTT. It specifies CASSQSGTGNTEAFF.

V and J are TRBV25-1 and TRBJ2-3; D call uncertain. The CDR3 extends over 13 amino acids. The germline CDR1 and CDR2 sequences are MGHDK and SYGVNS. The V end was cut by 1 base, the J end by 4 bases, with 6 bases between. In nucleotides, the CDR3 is TGTGCCAGCAGTGAATCTAATGCAGATACGCAGTATTTT. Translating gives CASSESNADTQYF.

The CDR3 DNA reads as TGTGCCAGCACCCTCACAGGGGTCTTTGGAGGCTACACCTTC. Its translation: CASTLTGVFGGYTF. V and J are TRBV28 and TRBJ1-2; 7 nucleotides agree with TRBD1. Unmatched junction bases numbered 13, after V lost 7 bases and J lost 8 bases. This CDR3 has 14 amino acids. Germline values: CDR1 MDHEN, CDR2 SYDVKM.

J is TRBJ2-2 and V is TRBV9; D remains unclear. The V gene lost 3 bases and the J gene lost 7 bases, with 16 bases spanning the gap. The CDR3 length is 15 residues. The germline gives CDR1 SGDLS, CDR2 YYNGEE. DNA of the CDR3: TGTGCCAGCAGCGGGCGACAAAACCAGGACGGGGAGCTGTTTTTT. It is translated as CASSGRQNQDGELFF.